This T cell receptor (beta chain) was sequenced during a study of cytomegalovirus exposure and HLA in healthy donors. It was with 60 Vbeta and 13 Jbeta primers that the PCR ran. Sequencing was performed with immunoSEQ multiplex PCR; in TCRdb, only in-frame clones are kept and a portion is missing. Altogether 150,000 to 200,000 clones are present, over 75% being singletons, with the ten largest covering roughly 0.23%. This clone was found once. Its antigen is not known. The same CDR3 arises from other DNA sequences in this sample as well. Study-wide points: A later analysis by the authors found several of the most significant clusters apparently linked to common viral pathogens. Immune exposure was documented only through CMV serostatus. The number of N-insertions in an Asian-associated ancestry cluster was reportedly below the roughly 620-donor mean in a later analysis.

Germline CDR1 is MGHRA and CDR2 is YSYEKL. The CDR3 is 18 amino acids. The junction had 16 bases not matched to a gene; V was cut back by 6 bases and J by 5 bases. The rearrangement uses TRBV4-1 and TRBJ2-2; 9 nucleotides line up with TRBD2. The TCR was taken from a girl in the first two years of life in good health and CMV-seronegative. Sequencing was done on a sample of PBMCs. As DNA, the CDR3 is TGCGCCAGCAGGGGGGCTAGCGGGGCCCAAATTCTTACCGGGGAGCTGTTTTTT. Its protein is CASRGASGAQILTGELFF.